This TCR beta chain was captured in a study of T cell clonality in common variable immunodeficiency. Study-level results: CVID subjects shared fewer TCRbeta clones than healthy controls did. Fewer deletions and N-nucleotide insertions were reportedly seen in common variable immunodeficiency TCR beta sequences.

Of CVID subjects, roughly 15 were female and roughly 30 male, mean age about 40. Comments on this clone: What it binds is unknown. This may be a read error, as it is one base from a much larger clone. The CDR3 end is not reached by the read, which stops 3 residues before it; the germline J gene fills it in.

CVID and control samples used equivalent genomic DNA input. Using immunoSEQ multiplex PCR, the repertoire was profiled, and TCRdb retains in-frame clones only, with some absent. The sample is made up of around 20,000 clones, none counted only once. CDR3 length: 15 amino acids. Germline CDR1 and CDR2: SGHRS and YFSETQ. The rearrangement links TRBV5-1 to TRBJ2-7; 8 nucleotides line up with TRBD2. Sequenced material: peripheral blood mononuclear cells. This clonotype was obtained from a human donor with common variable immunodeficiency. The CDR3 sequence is CASSPGGLSSHEQYF. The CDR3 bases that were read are TGCGCCAGCTCTCCGGGGGGGCTAAGCTCCCACGAG.